The 6 T cell receptor beta chains below were found in one sample sequenced in a study of T-cell memory formation after mild COVID-19. TCRdb re-analysed the 5' RACE reads in MiXCR, keeping a single row per CDR3 protein. The sample includes 470,000 or so distinct CDR3 sequences, more than 15% of them seen just once. Sequenced input: PBMCs or a T cell subset sorted from them (not recorded which). These receptors all come from a man younger than 30 who had mild COVID-19 (a few samples of this study predate the infection). Cell type and time point are not known.

This rearrangement joins TRBV28 to TRBJ2-2, with 12 bases fitting TRBD2. The CDR3 has 15 residues. CDR1 MDHEN and CDR2 SYDVKM come from the germline V gene. Trimming cost V 5 bases and J 6 bases; bases outside gene matches: 4. In DNA, the CDR3 is TGTGCCAGCAGTCCTAGCGGGGGGGAAGCCGGGGAGCTGTTTTTT. This encodes CASSPSGGEAGELFF. Complete variable domain (other parts from reference TRBV28 and TRBJ2-2): DVKVTQSSRYLVKRTGEKVFLECVQDMDHENMFWYRQDPGLGLRLIYFSYDVKMKEKGDIPEGYSVSREKKERFSLILESASTNQTSMYLCASSPSGGEAGELFFGEGSRLTVL.

This clonotype was counted between two and nine times. The chain uses TRBV4-2 and TRBJ2-5, with 11 nucleotides matching TRBD2. Germline V gives CDR1 LGHNA, CDR2 YNFKEQ. The length of the CDR3 is 16 residues. V shed 0 bases and J 4 bases; nucleotides not matched to a gene: 4. The CDR3 here is CASSQDPTSGGETQYF. For the CDR3, the DNA is TGTGCCAGCAGCCAAGATCCCACTAGCGGGGGAGAGACCCAGTACTTC.

The rearrangement links TRBV9 to TRBJ2-3; TRBD2 might be the D (6 bases). In germline, CDR1 is SGDLS, CDR2 YYNGEE. The CDR3 totals 16 residues. V lost 0 bases and J lost 4, with 15 bases in between. CDR3: CASSVGALATPDTQYF. The CDR3 coding sequence is TGTGCCAGCAGCGTAGGAGCCCTAGCGACGCCAGATACGCAGTATTTT.

The chain couples TRBV5-1 to TRBJ2-3; the match to TRBD2 covers 8 bases. Germline V gene data show CDR1 as SGHRS and CDR2 as YFSETQ. The CDR3 has 14 residues. V lost 0 bases and J lost 6; bases outside the gene matches: 3. CDR3 DNA: TGCGCCAGCAGCTTGGTAGCGGGGTCCGATACGCAGTATTTT. It yields the protein CASSLVAGSDTQYF.

This clonotype was picked up a small number of times. The J gene is TRBJ2-2, the V gene TRBV12-3 or TRBV12-4, with D maybe TRBD2 (6 bases). The CDR3 extends over 16 amino acids. Trimming removed 5 bases at V and 2 bases at J, with 15 bases between. The CDR3 region has the DNA TGTGCCAGCAGTGGGAGTTCGGGACTCAACACCGGGGAGCTGTTTTTT. This codes for CASSGSSGLNTGELFF.

This chain connects TRBV18 to TRBJ2-5, with a possible D match to TRBD2 (5 bases). V gave up 3 bases and J gave up 5 bases, with 19 bases separating them. Germline-derived CDR1 and CDR2 are KGHSH and LQKENI. CDR3 length: 16 residues. CDR3 sequence: CASSPTTWGGDETQYF. CDR3 DNA sequence: TGTGCCAGCTCACCGACTACATGGGGTGGCGATGAGACCCAGTACTTC. Based on the CDR3 plus reference TRBV18 and TRBJ2-5, the full variable domain is NAGVMQNPRHLVRRRGQEARLRCSPMKGHSHVYWYRQLPEEGLKFMVYLQKENIIDESGMPKERFSAEFPKEGPSILRIQQVVRGDSAAYFCASSPTTWGGDETQYFGPGTRLLVL.